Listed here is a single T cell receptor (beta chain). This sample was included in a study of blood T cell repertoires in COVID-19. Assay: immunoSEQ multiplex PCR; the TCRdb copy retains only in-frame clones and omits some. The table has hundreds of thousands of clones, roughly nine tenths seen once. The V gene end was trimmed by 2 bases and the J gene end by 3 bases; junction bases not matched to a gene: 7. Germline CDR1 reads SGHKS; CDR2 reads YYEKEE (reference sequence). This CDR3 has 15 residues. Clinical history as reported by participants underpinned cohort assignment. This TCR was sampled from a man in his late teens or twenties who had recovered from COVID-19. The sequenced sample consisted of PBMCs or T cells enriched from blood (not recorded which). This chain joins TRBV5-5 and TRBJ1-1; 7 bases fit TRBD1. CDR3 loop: CASSFRQGRDTEAFF. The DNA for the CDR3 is TGTGCCAGCAGCTTCCGACAGGGTCGCGACACTGAAGCTTTCTTT.